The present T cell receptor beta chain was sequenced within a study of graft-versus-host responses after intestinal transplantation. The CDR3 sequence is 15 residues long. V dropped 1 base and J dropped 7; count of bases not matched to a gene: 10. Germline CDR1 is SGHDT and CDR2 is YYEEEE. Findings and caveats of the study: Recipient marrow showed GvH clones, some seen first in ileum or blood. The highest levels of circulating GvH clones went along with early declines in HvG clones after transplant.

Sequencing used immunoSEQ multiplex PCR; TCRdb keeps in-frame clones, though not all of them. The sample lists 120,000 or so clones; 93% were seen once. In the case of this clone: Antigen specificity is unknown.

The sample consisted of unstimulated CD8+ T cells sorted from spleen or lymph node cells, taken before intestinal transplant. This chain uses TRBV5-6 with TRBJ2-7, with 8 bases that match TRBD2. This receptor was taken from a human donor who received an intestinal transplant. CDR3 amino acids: CASSLTGGIGAEQYF. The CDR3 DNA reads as TGTGCCAGCAGCTTGACGGGAGGGATCGGAGCGGAGCAGTACTTC.